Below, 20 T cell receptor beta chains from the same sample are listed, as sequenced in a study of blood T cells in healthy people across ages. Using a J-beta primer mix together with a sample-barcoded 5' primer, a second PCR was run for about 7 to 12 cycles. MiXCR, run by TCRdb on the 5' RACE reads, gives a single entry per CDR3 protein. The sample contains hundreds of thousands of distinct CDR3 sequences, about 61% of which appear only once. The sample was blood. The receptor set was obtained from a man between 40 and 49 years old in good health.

CDR3 protein: CASSFGGGANTGELFF. The DNA for the CDR3 is TGTGCCAGCAGCTTTGGGGGCGGGGCGAACACCGGGGAGCTGTTTTTT. The gene calls are TRBV7-2 and TRBJ2-2, with D perhaps assigned TRBD1 or TRBD2 (6 bases each). The CDR3 extends over 16 amino acids. Trimming shortened V by 3 bases and J by 0 bases, and 11 bases separated the two germline ends. Germline loops: CDR1 SGHTA, CDR2 FQGNSA.

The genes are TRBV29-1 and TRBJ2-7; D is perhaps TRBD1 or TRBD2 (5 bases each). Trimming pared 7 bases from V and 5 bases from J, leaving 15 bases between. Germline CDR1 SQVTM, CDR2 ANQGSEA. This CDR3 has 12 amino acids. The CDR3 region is CSAGLFPDEQYF. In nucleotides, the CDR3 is TGCAGCGCGGGGCTATTTCCAGACGAGCAGTACTTC.

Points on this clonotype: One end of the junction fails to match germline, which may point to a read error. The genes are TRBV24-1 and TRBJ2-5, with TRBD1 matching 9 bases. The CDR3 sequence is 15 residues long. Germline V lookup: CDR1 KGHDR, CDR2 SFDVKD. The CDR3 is CVTSDSGQGMETQYF. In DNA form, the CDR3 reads TGTGTCACCAGTGATTCGGGACAGGGAATGGAGACCCAGTACTTC.

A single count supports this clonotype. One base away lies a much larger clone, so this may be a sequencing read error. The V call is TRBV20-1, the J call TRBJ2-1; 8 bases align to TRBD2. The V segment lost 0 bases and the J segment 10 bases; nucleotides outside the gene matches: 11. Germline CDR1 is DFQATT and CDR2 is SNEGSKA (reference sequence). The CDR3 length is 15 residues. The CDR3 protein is CSARDVLADQGEQFF. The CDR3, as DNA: TGCAGTGCTAGAGACGTACTAGCGGATCAGGGGGAGCAGTTCTTC.

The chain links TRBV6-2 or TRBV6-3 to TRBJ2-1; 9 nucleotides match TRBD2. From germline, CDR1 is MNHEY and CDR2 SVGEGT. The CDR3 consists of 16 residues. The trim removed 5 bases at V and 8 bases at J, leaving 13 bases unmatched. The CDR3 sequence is CASSLLPSGISDEQFF. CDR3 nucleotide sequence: TGTGCCAGCAGTCTCTTACCTAGCGGGATCAGCGATGAGCAGTTCTTC.

The CDR3 region has the DNA TGTGCCAGCAGGCTGGGAGGAGGCGGCTACACCTTC. Protein product: CASRLGGGGYTF. The V and J genes are TRBV28 and TRBJ1-2; D is uncertain. Trimming cost V 6 bases and J 8 bases, with 13 bases left between them. The length of the CDR3 is 12 residues. CDR1 is MDHEN and CDR2 is SYDVKM in the germline V gene.

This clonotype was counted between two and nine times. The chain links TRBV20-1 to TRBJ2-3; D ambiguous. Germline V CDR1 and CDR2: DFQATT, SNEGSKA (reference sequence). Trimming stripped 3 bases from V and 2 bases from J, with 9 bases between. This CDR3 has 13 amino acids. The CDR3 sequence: CSASGISTDTQYF. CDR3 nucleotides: TGCAGTGCTAGTGGGATTTCCACAGATACGCAGTATTTT.

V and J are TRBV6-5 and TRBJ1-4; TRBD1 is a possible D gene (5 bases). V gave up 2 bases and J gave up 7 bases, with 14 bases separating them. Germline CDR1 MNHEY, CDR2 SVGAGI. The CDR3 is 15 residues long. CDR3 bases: TGTGCCAGCAGTTACGGGAGAGGGGTCGGTGAAAAACTGTTTTTT. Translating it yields CASSYGRGVGEKLFF.

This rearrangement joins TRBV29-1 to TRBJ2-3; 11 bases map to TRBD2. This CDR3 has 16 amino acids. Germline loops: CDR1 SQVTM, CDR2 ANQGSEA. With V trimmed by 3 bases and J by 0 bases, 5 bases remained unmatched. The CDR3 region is CSVDLLAGASTDTQYF. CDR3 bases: TGCAGCGTTGACTTACTAGCGGGGGCTAGCACAGATACGCAGTATTTT.

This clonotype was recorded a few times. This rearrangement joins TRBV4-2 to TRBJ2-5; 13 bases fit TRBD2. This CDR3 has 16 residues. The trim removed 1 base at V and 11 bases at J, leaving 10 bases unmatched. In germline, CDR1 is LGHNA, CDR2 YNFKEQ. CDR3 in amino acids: CASSQGEGTSGNEQYF. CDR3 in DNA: TGTGCCAGCAGCCAAGGCGAAGGGACTAGCGGGAATGAGCAGTACTTC.

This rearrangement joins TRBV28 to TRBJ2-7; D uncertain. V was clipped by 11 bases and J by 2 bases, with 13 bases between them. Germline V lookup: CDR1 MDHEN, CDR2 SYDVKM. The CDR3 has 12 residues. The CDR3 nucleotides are TGTGCCGTTCTAGGGTTAACCTACGAGCAGTACTTC. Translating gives CAVLGLTYEQYF.

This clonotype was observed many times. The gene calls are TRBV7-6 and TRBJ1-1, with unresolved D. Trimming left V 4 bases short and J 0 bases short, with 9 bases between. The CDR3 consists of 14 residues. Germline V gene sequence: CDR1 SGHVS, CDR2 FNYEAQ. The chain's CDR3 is CASSSLGMNTEAFF. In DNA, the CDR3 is TGTGCCAGCAGCTCCCTCGGGATGAACACTGAAGCTTTCTTT.

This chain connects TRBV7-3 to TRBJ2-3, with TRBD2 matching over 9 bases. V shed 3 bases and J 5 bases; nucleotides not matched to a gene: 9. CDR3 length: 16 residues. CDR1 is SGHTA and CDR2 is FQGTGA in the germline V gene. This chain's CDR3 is CASSFIAGEGKDTQYF. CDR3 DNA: TGTGCCAGCAGCTTCATAGCGGGAGAGGGGAAAGATACGCAGTATTTT.

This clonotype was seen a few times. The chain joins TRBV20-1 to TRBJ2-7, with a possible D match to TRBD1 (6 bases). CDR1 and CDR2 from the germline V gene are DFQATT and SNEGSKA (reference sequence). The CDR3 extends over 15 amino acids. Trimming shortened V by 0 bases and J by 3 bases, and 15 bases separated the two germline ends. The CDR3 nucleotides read TGCAGTGCTAGAGATCGCCAGGGGTTCGGCTACGAGCAGTACTTC. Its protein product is CSARDRQGFGYEQYF.

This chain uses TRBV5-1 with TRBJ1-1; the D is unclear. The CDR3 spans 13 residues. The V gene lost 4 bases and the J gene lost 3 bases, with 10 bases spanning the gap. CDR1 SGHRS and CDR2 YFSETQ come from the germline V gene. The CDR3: CASSPDGYTEAFF. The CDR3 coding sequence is TGCGCCAGCAGCCCGGACGGATACACTGAAGCTTTCTTT.

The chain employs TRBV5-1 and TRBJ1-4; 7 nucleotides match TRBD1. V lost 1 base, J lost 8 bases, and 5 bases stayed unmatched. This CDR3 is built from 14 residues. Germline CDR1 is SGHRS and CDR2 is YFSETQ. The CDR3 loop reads CASSLSRGDEKLFF. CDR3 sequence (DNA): TGCGCCAGCAGCTTGTCCAGGGGGGACGAAAAACTGTTTTTT.

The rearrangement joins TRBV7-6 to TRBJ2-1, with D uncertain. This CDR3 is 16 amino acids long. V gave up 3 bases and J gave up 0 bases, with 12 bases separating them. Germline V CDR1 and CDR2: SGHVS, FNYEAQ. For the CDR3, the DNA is TGTGCCAGCAGCTTGTACAGAGCAAGCTCCTACAATGAGCAGTTCTTC. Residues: CASSLYRASSYNEQFF.

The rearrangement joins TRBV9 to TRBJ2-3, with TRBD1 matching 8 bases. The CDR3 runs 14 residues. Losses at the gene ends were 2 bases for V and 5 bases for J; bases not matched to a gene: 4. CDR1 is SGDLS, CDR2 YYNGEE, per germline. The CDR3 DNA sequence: TGTGCCAGCAGCGTTCAGGGGGCGAAAGATACGCAGTATTTT. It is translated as CASSVQGAKDTQYF.

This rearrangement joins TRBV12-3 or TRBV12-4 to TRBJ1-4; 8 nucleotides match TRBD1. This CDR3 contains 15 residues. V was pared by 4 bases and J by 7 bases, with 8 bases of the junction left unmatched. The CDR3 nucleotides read TGTGCCAGCAGTTCAGGACAGGGAGAGAGTGAAAAACTGTTTTTT. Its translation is CASSSGQGESEKLFF.

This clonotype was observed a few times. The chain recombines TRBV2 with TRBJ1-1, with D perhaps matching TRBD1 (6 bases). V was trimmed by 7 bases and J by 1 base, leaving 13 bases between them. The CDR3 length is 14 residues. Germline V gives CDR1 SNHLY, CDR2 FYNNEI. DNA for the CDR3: TGTGCCAGCAACCACAGGGTGGCGAACACTGAAGCTTTCTTT. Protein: CASNHRVANTEAFF.